This is a list of T cell receptor beta chains from one sample in a study of shared clonotypes between healthy human individuals. This table comes from immunoSEQ multiplex PCR, and its TCRdb copy is limited to in-frame clones, with some not included. The sample lists a few hundred thousand clones, around 74% seen once, with about a tenth in the top ten. Sequencing was done on a sample of memory CD4+ T cells sorted from blood. These receptors originate from a man aged 25 to 40 in good health. CDR3s include the opening cysteine and the closing phenylalanine or tryptophan. Fields, in order: D gene, V gene, clone size, J gene, CDR3 DNA, CDR3 protein. A D gene is named only where the DNA matches it firmly. The size entry is marked missing in some rows and otherwise reads once, few, many or a size class.

D: NA; V: TRBV9; size: NA; J: TRBJ2-2; DNA: TGTGCCAGCAGCGTAGATGGGGGTAACACCGGGGAGCTGTTTTTT; CDR3: CASSVDGGNTGELFF
D: NA; V: TRBV29-1; size: NA; J: TRBJ1-1; DNA: TGCAGCGCCGAAGGGTCCCGTATTCAGGGCACTGAAGCTTTCTTT; CDR3: CSAEGSRIQGTEAFF
D: NA; V: TRBV5-1; size: NA; J: TRBJ2-6; DNA: TGCGCCAGCAGCTTGAGGTCTGGGGCCAACGTCCTGACTTTC; CDR3: CASSLRSGANVLTF
D: NA; V: TRBV10-2; size: NA; J: TRBJ1-5; DNA: TGCGCCAGCAGTGATAGCGCCTCGGGTCCGGGTGGTAGCAATCAGCCCCAGCATTTT; CDR3: CASSDSASGPGGSNQPQHF
D: TRBD2; V: TRBV5-1; size: NA; J: TRBJ2-7; DNA: TGCGCCAGCAGCCCAGATATCAGGACTAGCCGGTACGAGCAGTACTTC; CDR3: CASSPDIRTSRYEQYF
D: TRBD1; V: TRBV7-2; size: NA; J: TRBJ1-4; DNA: TGTGCCAGCTCCCCGGACAGGTTGGCATTTGAAAAACTGTTTTTT; CDR3: CASSPDRLAFEKLFF
D: NA; V: TRBV11-2; size: NA; J: TRBJ2-2; DNA: TGTGCCAGCAGCTCGCATTCCGGGGAGCTGTTTTTT; CDR3: CASSSHSGELFF
D: NA; V: TRBV27; size: NA; J: TRBJ2-2; DNA: TGTGCCAGCATGGGGGACTGGATAACCGGGGAGCTGTTTTTT; CDR3: CASMGDWITGELFF
D: NA; V: TRBV9; size: NA; J: TRBJ2-3; DNA: TGTGCCAGCAGTAGATCGACTAGCACAGATACGCAGTATTTT; CDR3: CASSRSTSTDTQYF
D: TRBD1; V: TRBV9; size: once; J: TRBJ2-7; DNA: TGTGCCAGCAGCGTAGAAGACAGGGGCGGCGAGCAGTACTTC; CDR3: CASSVEDRGGEQYF
D: TRBD2; V: TRBV5-1; size: NA; J: TRBJ2-1; DNA: TGCGCCAGCAGCGTGGGACTAGCGGGAGGTCGTGGCTACAATGAGCAGTTCTTC; CDR3: CASSVGLAGGRGYNEQFF
D: NA; V: TRBV14; size: NA; J: TRBJ1-2; DNA: TGTGCCAGCAGCCAAGGACAGAGCGGTGGCTACACCTTC; CDR3: CASSQGQSGGYTF
D: NA; V: TRBV2; size: NA; J: TRBJ2-3; DNA: TGTGCCAGCAGTGTTGAGGGGATGAGCACAGATACGCAGTATTTT; CDR3: CASSVEGMSTDTQYF
D: TRBD2; V: TRBV11-2; size: NA; J: TRBJ2-3; DNA: TGTGCCAGCAGCTTAGATCCGGGGGGGTACACAGATACGCAGTATTTT; CDR3: CASSLDPGGYTDTQYF
D: NA; V: TRBV19; size: NA; J: TRBJ2-7; DNA: TGTGCCAGTAGTAGAGCAACCGGGGCCTCCTACGAGCAGTACTTC; CDR3: CASSRATGASYEQYF
D: TRBD2; V: TRBV4-3; size: many; J: TRBJ2-1; DNA: TGCGCCAGCAGCCCTATAGCGGGAGGTATGCATGAGCAGTTCTTC; CDR3: CASSPIAGGMHEQFF
D: NA; V: TRBV9; size: NA; J: TRBJ1-2; DNA: TGTGCCAGCAGCGTAGTCTCCGGGCGGGGTGGCTACACCTTC; CDR3: CASSVVSGRGGYTF
D: TRBD2; V: TRBV7-7; size: NA; J: TRBJ2-1; DNA: TGTGCCAGCAGTCCAGCGGGAGGAGAAGGTAATGAGCAGTTCTTC; CDR3: CASSPAGGEGNEQFF
D: NA; V: TRBV15; size: NA; J: TRBJ1-5; DNA: TGTGCCACCAGCAGTGGGACCATAAGTAGCAATCAGCCCCAGCATTTT; CDR3: CATSSGTISSNQPQHF
D: NA; V: TRBV7-9; size: NA; J: TRBJ2-1; DNA: TGTGCCAGCAGCTTAGCCCTAGGTACCTACAATGAGCAGTTCTTC; CDR3: CASSLALGTYNEQFF